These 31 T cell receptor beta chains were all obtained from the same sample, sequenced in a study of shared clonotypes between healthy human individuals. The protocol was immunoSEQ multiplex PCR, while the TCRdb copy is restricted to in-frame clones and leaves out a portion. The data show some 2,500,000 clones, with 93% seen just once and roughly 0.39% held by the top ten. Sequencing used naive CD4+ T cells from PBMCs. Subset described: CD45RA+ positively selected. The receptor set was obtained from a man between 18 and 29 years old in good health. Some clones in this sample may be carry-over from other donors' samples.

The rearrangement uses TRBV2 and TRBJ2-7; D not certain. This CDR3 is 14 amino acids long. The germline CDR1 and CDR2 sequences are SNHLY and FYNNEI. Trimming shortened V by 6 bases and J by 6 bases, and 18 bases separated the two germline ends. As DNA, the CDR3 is TGTGCCAGCAGACCGGATGGGGTAGGTCGCGAGCAGTACTTC. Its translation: CASRPDGVGREQYF.

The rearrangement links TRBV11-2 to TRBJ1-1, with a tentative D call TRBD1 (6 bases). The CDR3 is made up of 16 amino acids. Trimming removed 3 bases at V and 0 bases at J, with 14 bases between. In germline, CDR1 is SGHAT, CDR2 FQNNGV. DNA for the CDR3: TGTGCCAGCAGCTTTGGCAGGGGCAGGATGAACACTGAAGCTTTCTTT. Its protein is CASSFGRGRMNTEAFF.

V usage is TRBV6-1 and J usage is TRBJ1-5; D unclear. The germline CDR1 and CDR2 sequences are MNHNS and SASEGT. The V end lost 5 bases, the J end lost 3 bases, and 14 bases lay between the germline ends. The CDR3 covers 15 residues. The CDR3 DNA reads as TGTGCCAGCAGTTCTCGAGGTCTCAACAATCAGCCCCAGCATTTT. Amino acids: CASSSRGLNNQPQHF.

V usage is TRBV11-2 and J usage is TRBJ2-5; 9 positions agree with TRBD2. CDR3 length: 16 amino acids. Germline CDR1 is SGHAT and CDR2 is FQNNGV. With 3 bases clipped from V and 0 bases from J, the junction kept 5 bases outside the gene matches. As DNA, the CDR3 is TGTGCCAGCAGCTTTGGAGCTAGCGGGAACCAAGAGACCCAGTACTTC. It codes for CASSFGASGNQETQYF.

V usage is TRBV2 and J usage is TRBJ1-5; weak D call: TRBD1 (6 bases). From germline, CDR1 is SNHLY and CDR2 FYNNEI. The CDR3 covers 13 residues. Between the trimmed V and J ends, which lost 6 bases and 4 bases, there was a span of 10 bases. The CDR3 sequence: CASRAQGNQPQHF. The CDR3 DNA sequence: TGTGCCAGCAGGGCACAGGGTAATCAGCCCCAGCATTTT. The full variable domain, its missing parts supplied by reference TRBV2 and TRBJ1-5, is EPEVTQTPSHQVTQMGQEVILRCVPISNHLYFYWYRQILGQKVEFLVSFYNNEISEKSEIFDDQFSVERPDGSNFTLKIRSTKLEDSAMYFCASRAQGNQPQHFGDGTRLSIL.

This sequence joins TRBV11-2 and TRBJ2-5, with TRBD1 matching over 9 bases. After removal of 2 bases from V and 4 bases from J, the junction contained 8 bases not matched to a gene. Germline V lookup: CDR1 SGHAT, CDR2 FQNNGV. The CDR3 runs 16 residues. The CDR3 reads CASSLRAGQGRETQYF. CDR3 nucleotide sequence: TGTGCCAGCAGCTTAAGGGCGGGACAGGGCCGAGAGACCCAGTACTTC.

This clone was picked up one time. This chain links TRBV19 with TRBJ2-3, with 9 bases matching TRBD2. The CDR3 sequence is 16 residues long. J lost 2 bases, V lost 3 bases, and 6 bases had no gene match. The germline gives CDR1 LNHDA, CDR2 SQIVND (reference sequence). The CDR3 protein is CASSIPTSGFTDTQYF. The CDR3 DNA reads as TGTGCCAGTAGTATCCCGACTAGCGGTTTCACAGATACGCAGTATTTT.

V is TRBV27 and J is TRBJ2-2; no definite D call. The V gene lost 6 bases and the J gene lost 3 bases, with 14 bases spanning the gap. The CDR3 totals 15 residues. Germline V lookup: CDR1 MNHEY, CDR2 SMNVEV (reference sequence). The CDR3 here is CASRERWQHTGELFF. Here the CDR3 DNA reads TGTGCCAGCAGGGAACGGTGGCAGCACACCGGGGAGCTGTTTTTT.

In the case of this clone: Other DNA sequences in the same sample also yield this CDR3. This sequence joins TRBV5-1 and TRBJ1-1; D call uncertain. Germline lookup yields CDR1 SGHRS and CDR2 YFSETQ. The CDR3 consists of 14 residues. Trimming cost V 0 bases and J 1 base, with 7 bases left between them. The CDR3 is CASSLVPENTEAFF. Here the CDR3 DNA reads TGCGCCAGCAGCTTGGTTCCAGAGAACACTGAAGCTTTCTTT.

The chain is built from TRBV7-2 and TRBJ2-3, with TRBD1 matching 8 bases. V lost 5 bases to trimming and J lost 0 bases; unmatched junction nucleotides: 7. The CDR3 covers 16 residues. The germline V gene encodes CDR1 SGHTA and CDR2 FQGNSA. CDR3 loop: CASSLLTGASTDTQYF. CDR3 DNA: TGTGCCAGCAGCCTCCTGACAGGGGCCAGCACAGATACGCAGTATTTT.

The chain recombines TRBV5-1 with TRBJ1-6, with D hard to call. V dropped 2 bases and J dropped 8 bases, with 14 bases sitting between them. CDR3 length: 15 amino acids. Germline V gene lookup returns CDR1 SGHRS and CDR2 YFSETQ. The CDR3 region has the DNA TGCGCCAGCAGCTTATCCGGCCTCGGGGATTCACCCCTCCACTTT. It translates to CASSLSGLGDSPLHF.

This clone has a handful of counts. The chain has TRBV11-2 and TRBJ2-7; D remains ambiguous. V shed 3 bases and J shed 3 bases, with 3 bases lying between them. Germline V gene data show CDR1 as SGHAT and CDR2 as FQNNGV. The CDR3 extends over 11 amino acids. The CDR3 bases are TGTGCCAGCAGCTTCCACTACGAGCAGTACTTC. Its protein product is CASSFHYEQYF.

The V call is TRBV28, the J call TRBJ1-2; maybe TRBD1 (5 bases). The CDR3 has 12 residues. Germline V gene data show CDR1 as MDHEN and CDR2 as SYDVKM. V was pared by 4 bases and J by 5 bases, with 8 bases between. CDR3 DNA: TGTGCCAGCAGTTATGGGACGTATGGCTACACCTTC. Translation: CASSYGTYGYTF.

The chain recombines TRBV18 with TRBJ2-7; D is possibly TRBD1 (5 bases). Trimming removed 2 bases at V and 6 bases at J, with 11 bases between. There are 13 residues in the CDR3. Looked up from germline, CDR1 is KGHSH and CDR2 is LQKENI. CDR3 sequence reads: CASSPDRQSEQYF. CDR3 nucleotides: TGTGCCAGCTCACCAGACAGACAGTCCGAGCAGTACTTC. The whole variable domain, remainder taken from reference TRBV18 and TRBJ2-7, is NAGVMQNPRHLVRRRGQEARLRCSPMKGHSHVYWYRQLPEEGLKFMVYLQKENIIDESGMPKERFSAEFPKEGPSILRIQQVVRGDSAAYFCASSPDRQSEQYFGPGTRLTVT.

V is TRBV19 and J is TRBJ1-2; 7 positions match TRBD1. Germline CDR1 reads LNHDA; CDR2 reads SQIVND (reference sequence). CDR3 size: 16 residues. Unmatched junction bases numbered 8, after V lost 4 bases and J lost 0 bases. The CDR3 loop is CASSSQGQLANYGYTF. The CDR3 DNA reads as TGTGCCAGTAGTAGCCAGGGACAGCTAGCTAACTATGGCTACACCTTC. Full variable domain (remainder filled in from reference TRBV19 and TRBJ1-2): DGGITQSPKYLFRKEGQNVTLSCEQNLNHDAMYWYRQDPGQGLRLIYYSQIVNDFQKGDIAEGYSVSREKKESFPLTVTSAQKNPTAFYLCASSSQGQLANYGYTFGSGTRLTVV.

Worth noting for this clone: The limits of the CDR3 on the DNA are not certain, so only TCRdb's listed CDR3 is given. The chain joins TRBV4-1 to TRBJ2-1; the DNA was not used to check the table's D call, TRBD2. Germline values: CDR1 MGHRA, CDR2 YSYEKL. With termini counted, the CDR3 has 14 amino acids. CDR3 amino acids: CASSQVGGGADPFF.

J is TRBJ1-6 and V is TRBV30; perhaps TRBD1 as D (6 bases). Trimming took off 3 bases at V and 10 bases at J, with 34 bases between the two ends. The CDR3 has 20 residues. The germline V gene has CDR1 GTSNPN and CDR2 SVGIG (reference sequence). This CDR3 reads CAWSLLTAPGQGARGSPLHF. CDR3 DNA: TGTGCCTGGAGCCTACTAACCGCTCCGGGACAAGGGGCCCGTGGATCACCCCTCCACTTT.

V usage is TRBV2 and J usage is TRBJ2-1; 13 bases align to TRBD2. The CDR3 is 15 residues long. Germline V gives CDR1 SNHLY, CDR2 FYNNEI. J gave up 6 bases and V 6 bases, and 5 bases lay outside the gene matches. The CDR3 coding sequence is TGTGCCAGCAGGAGGACTAGCGGGAGTGCCAATGAGCAGTTCTTC. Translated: CASRRTSGSANEQFF.

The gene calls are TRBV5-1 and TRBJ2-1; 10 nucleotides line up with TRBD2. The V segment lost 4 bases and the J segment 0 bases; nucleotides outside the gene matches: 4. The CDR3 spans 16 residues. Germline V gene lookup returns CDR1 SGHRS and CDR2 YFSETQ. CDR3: CASSLSGRASYNEQFF. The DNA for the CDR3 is TGCGCCAGCAGCCTGAGCGGGAGGGCCTCCTACAATGAGCAGTTCTTC.

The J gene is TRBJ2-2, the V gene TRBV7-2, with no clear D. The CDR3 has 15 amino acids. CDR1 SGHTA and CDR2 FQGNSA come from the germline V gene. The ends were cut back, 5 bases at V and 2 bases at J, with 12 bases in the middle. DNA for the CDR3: TGTGCCAGCAGCCCGTGGCAGGTTAACACCGGGGAGCTGTTTTTT. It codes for CASSPWQVNTGELFF.

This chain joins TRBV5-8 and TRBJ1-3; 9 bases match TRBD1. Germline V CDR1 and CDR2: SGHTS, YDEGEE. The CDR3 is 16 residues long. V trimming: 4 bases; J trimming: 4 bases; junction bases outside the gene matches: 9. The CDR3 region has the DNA TGTGCCAGCAGCCGTCCCGGGACAGGGATCGGAAACACCATATATTTT. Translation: CASSRPGTGIGNTIYF. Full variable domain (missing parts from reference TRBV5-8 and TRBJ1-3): EAGVTQSPTHLIKTRGQQATLRCSPISGHTSVYWYQQALGLGLQFLLWYDEGEERNRGNFPPRFSGRQFPNYSSELNVNALELEDSALYLCASSRPGTGIGNTIYFGEGSWLTVV.

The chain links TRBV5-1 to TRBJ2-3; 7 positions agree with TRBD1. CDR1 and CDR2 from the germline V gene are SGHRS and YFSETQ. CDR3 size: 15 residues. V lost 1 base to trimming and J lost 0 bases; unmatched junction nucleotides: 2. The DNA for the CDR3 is TGCGCCAGCAGCTTGCCGGGACAGAGCACAGATACGCAGTATTTT. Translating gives CASSLPGQSTDTQYF.

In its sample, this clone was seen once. The CDR3 DNA is TGTGCCAGCAGCTCTATGAGGGGGATGGGGGCTTTCTTT. Translated: CASSSMRGMGAFF. The V gene is TRBV7-2, the J gene TRBJ1-1, with D possibly matching TRBD1 (6 bases). Germline CDR1 is SGHTA and CDR2 is FQGNSA. Trimming took off 4 bases at V and 11 bases at J, with 17 bases between the two ends. The CDR3 contains 13 residues.

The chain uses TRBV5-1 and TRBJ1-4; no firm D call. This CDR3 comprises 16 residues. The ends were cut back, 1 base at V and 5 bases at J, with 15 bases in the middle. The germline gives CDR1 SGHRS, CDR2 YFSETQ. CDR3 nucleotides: TGCGCCAGCAGCTTGTTTTCGGGCGGCCGGAATGAAAAACTGTTTTTT. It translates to CASSLFSGGRNEKLFF. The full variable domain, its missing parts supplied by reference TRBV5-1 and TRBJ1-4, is KAGVTQTPRYLIKTRGQQVTLSCSPISGHRSVSWYQQTPGQGLQFLFEYFSETQRNKGNFPGRFSGRQFSNSRSEMNVSTLELGDSALYLCASSLFSGGRNEKLFFGSGTQLSVL.

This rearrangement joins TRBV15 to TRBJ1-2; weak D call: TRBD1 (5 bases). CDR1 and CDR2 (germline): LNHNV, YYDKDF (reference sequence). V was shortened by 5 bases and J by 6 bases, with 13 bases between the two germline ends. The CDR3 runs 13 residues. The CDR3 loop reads CATSRGGINGYTF. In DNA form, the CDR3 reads TGTGCCACCAGCCGGGGGGGTATCAATGGCTACACCTTC.

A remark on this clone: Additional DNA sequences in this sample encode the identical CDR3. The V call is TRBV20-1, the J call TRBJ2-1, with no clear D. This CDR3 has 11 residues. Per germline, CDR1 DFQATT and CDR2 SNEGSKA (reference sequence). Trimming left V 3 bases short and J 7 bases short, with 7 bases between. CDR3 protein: CSARDRNEQFF. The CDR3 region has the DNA TGCAGTGCTAGGGACCGGAATGAGCAGTTCTTC.

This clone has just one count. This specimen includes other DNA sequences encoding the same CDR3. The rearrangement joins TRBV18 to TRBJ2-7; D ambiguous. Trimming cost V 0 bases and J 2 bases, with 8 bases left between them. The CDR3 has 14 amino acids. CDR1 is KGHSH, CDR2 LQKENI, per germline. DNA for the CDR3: TGTGCCAGCTCACCACCGAGATCGACCTACGAGCAGTACTTC. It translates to CASSPPRSTYEQYF.

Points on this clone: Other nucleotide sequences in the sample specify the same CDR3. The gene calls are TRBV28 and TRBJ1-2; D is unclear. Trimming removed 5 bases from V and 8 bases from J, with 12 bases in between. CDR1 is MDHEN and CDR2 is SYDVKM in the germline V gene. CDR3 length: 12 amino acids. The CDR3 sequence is CASSPPGSGYTF. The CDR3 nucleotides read TGTGCCAGCAGTCCGCCGGGGTCGGGCTACACCTTC.

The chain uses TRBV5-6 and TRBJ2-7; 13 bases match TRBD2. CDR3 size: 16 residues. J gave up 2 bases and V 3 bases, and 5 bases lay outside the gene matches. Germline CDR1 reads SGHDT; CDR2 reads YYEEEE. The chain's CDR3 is CASSWGTSGIPYEQYF. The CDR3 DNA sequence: TGTGCCAGCAGCTGGGGGACTAGCGGGATCCCCTACGAGCAGTACTTC.

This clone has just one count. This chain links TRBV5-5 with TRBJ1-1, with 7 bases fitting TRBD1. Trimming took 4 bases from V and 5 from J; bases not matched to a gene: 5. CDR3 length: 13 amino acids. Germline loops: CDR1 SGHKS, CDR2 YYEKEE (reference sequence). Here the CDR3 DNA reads TGTGCCAGCAGCGACAGGGAGAGGACTGAAGCTTTCTTT. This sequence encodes CASSDRERTEAFF.

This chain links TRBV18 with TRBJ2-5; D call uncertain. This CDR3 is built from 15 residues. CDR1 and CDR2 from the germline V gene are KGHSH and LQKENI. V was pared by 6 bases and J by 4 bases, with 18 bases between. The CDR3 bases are TGTGCCAGCTCTACAGATCGAGGCCTCCCAGAGACCCAGTACTTC. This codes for CASSTDRGLPETQYF.